These 10 T cell receptor beta chains share one sample of origin, sequenced in a study of blood T cell repertoires in COVID-19. Profiled with immunoSEQ multiplex PCR; TCRdb holds only in-frame clones, not every one. Of about 75,000 clones listed, about four fifths are singletons. Sequencing input: peripheral blood. The receptors derive from a woman of 80 years or more with active or convalescent COVID-19.

The chain combines TRBV7-9 with TRBJ2-7; 8 nucleotides align to TRBD2. Trimming cost V 5 bases and J 6 bases; bases outside gene matches: 12. Per the germline V gene, CDR1 is SEHNR and CDR2 is FQNEAQ (reference sequence). This CDR3 region has 15 residues. The chain's CDR3 is CASSLPGGGLFEQYF. Written as DNA, the CDR3 is TGTGCCAGCAGCCTCCCGGGGGGGGGTTTGTTCGAGCAGTACTTC.

This chain links TRBV5-6 with TRBJ1-4, with D possibly being TRBD1 (6 bases). This CDR3 is 14 amino acids long. Deletions cut 2 bases from V and 3 bases from J, with 8 bases between. Germline V CDR1 and CDR2: SGHDT, YYEEEE. CDR3 protein: CASSFGQPNEKLFF. Written as DNA, the CDR3 is TGTGCCAGCAGCTTCGGACAGCCTAATGAAAAACTGTTTTTT.

This chain links TRBV4-1 with TRBJ2-5; 7 bases fit TRBD2. After removal of 2 bases from V and 2 bases from J, the junction contained 11 bases not matched to a gene. The CDR3 spans 17 residues. Germline V lookup: CDR1 MGHRA, CDR2 YSYEKL. The CDR3 bases are TGCGCCAGCAGCCAAAGGGAATGGCTAGCGGTTCAAGAGACCCAGTACTTC. It is translated as CASSQREWLAVQETQYF.

The genes are TRBV6-5 and TRBJ2-7; tentative D call: TRBD2 (5 bases). The germline V gene encodes CDR1 MNHEY and CDR2 SVGAGI. Trimming removed 5 bases from V and 3 bases from J, with 14 bases in between. The CDR3 is made up of 14 amino acids. The CDR3 DNA sequence: TGTGCCAGCAGTCCCGGCGGGCTTCTCTACGAGCAGTACTTC. The encoded protein is CASSPGGLLYEQYF.

The rearrangement links TRBV10-2 to TRBJ2-3; D is possibly TRBD2 (6 bases). V shed 3 bases and J shed 1 base, with 11 bases lying between them. CDR3 length equals 15 residues. In germline, CDR1 is WSHSY, CDR2 SAAADI. CDR3 nucleotides: TGCGCCAGCAGTGATGGAGGGGCAGGCACAGATACGCAGTATTTT. It is translated as CASSDGGAGTDTQYF.

V gene TRBV12-5 combines with J gene TRBJ2-3; possible D gene TRBD1, 6 bases. The CDR3 contains 12 residues. From germline, CDR1 is LGHNT and CDR2 FRNRAP. The V gene lost 10 bases and the J gene lost 4 bases, with 12 bases spanning the gap. This CDR3 is CATATGPDTQYF. The CDR3 nucleotides read TGTGCTACAGCTACAGGGCCAGATACGCAGTATTTT.

This clone rates as medium-sized. The J gene is TRBJ2-1, the V gene TRBV2; 11 bases line up with TRBD2. Germline CDR1 SNHLY, CDR2 FYNNEI. This CDR3 comprises 16 residues. V shed 6 bases and J 10 bases; nucleotides not matched to a gene: 14. The CDR3 nucleotides are TGTGCCAGCAGCCAGAGAGTAGCGGGAGGGTCTAGAGAGCAGTTCTTC. Its translation: CASSQRVAGGSREQFF.

The genes are TRBV12-3 or TRBV12-4 and TRBJ2-1; D is uncertain. The CDR3 has 13 amino acids. Trimming stripped 2 bases from V and 6 bases from J, with 8 bases between. The CDR3 reads CASSLLRLNEQFF. CDR3 nucleotides: TGTGCCAGCAGTTTACTGCGGCTCAATGAGCAGTTCTTC.

This chain uses TRBV4-2 with TRBJ1-2, with TRBD1 matching 9 bases. The germline gives CDR1 LGHNA, CDR2 YNFKEQ. Germline trimming cut 4 bases from V and 4 bases from J; bases unmatched to any gene: 4. The CDR3 loop spans 14 amino acids. The CDR3 DNA is TGTGCCAGCAGCCGCGGACAGGGGCTCTATGGCTACACCTTC. It yields the protein CASSRGQGLYGYTF.

This clone was detected only once. The CDR3 protein is CASSHWGSYEKLFF. The CDR3 nucleotides are TGTGCCAGCAGCCATTGGGGCTCCTATGAAAAACTGTTTTTT. The V gene is TRBV27, the J gene TRBJ1-4; perhaps TRBD1 as D (5 bases). Per germline, CDR1 MNHEY and CDR2 SMNVEV (reference sequence). The CDR3 is 14 residues long. Deletions cut 6 bases from V and 6 bases from J, with 14 bases between.